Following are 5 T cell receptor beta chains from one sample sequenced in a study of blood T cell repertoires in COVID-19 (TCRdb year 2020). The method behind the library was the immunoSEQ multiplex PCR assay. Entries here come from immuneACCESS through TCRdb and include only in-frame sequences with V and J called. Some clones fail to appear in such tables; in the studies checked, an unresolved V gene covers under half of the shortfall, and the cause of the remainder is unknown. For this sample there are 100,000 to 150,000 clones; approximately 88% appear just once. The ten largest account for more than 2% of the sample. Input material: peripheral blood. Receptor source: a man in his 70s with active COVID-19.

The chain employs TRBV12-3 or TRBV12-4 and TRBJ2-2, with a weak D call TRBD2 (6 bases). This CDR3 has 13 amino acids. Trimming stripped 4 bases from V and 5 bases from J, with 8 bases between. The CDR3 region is CASSSGLTGELFF. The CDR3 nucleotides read TGTGCCAGCAGTTCCGGACTAACCGGGGAGCTGTTTTTT.

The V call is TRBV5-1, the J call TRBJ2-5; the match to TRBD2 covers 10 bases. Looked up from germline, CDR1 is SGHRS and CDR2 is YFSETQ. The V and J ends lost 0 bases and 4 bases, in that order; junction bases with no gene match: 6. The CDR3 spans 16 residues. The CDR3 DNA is TGCGCCAGCAGCTTGGTGGCTAGCGGGAGTGGAGAGACCCAGTACTTC. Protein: CASSLVASGSGETQYF. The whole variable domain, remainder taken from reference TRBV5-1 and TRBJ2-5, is KAGVTQTPRYLIKTRGQQVTLSCSPISGHRSVSWYQQTPGQGLQFLFEYFSETQRNKGNFPGRFSGRQFSNSRSEMNVSTLELGDSALYLCASSLVASGSGETQYFGPGTRLLVL.

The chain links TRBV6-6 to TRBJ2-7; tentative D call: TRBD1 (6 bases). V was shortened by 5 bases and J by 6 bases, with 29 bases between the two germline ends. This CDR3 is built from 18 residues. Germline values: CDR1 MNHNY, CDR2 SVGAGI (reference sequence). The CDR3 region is CASSLFIVGANRTCEQYF. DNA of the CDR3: TGTGCCAGCAGTCTCTTTATTGTGGGGGCTAACCGCACGTGCGAGCAGTACTTC.

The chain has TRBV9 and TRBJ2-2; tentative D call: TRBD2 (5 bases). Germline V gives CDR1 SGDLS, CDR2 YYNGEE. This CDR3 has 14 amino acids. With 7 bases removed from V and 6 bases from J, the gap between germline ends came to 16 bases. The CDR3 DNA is TGTGCCAGCGGTAATTGGGGAGAATCCGGGGAGCTGTTTTTT. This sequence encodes CASGNWGESGELFF.

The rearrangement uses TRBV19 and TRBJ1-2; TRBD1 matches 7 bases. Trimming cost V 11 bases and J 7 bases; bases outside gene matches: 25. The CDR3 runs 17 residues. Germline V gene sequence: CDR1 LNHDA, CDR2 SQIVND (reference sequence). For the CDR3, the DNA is TGTGCCGTAGCAATAATCTCCCAGACAGGGCTTTTGGCTGGCTACACCTTC. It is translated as CAVAIISQTGLLAGYTF.